This is a list of T cell receptor beta chains from one sample in a study of T cell repertoires in ileal Crohn's disease. Data came from immunoSEQ multiplex PCR; TCRdb stores just in-frame clones and leaves some out. The data contain 3,800 or so clones, 70% to 80% of them singletons. The sequencing input was ileal tissue. The receptor set was obtained from an adult with Crohn's disease. CDR3s include the opening cysteine and the closing phenylalanine or tryptophan. A D gene is named only where the DNA matches it firmly. Rows give clone size only sometimes, using once, few, many, or a class for an expanded clone.

J,length,V,size,D,CDR3,DNA
TRBJ2-5,15,TRBV6-5,-,TRBD2,CASSYSTSGGETQYF,TGTGCCAGCAGTTACTCGACTAGCGGGGGAGAGACCCAGTACTTC
TRBJ2-3,16,TRBV5-4,-,TRBD2,CASSYLTSVVTDTQYF,TGTGCCAGCAGCTACCTGACTAGCGTAGTCACAGATACGCAGTATTTT
TRBJ1-2,13,TRBV7-3,medium-sized,-,CASSLVDYGGYTF,TGTGCCAGCAGCTTAGTTGACTATGGTGGCTACACCTTC
TRBJ1-2,11,TRBV30,-,-,CAWSWEGGYTF,TGTGCCTGGAGTTGGGAGGGTGGCTACACCTTC
TRBJ1-4,15,TRBV4-1,-,TRBD1,CASSPWDSLNEKLFF,TGCGCCAGCAGCCCTTGGGACAGTTTAAATGAAAAACTGTTTTTT
TRBJ1-1,14,TRBV7-2,-,TRBD1,CASSLTGGGTEAFF,TGTGCCAGCAGCTTGACAGGGGGGGGCACTGAAGCTTTCTTT
TRBJ1-1,16,TRBV10-1,large,TRBD1,CASSDRDSLWDTEAFF,TGCGCCAGCAGTGATAGGGACAGCCTATGGGACACTGAAGCTTTCTTT
TRBJ2-1,15,TRBV9,-,TRBD2,CASSVGGGAYNEQFF,TGTGCCAGCAGCGTAGGCGGGGGGGCCTACAATGAGCAGTTCTTC
TRBJ2-7,12,TRBV7-6,-,TRBD1,CAKSTGTFEQYF,TGTGCCAAGTCGACAGGGACGTTCGAGCAGTACTTC
TRBJ1-1,15,TRBV19,few,TRBD1,CASSIPGQGGTEAFF,TGTGCCAGTAGTATACCGGGACAGGGGGGGACTGAAGCTTTCTTT
TRBJ1-1,15,TRBV30,-,-,CAWSVMLGGRTEAFF,TGTGCCTGGAGTGTTATGTTGGGGGGTCGGACTGAAGCTTTCTTT
TRBJ2-4,14,TRBV30,-,TRBD1,CAWSVVGAAGTGHF,TGTGCCTGGAGTGTAGTAGGGGCCGCCGGGACAGGGCACTTC
TRBJ2-1,19,TRBV7-8,-,TRBD2,CASSLGQGHSGGAFNEQFF,TGTGCCAGCAGCTTAGGGCAGGGGCATAGCGGGGGGGCCTTCAATGAGCAGTTCTTC
TRBJ2-5,12,TRBV11-3,-,-,CASSSPEETQYF,TGTGCCAGCAGCAGCCCCGAAGAGACCCAGTACTTC
TRBJ2-6,14,TRBV29-1,-,-,CSALPGAGANVLTF,TGCAGCGCCCTGCCGGGAGCTGGGGCCAACGTCCTGACTTTC
TRBJ2-1,14,TRBV5-4,few,-,CASSFIGPGDEQFF,TGTGCCAGCAGCTTCATTGGGCCCGGGGATGAGCAGTTCTTC
TRBJ1-4,14,TRBV30,few,-,CAWSVDMVVEKLFF,TGTGCCTGGAGTGTGGACATGGTTGTCGAAAAACTGTTTTTT
TRBJ1-4,14,TRBV18,large,-,CASSDTATNEKLFF,TGTGCCAGCTCCGACACAGCAACTAATGAAAAACTGTTTTTT
TRBJ2-5,13,TRBV18,few,-,CASSRERQETQYF,TGTGCCAGCTCACGGGAGAGGCAAGAGACCCAGTACTTC
TRBJ1-2,17,TRBV7-2,-,TRBD1,CASSLGAAGTGKYGYTF,TGTGCCAGCAGCTTAGGGGCCGCCGGGACAGGGAAATATGGCTACACCTTC
TRBJ2-5,17,TRBV18,-,TRBD1,CASSPVTGALLEETQYF,TGTGCCAGCTCACCTGTGACAGGGGCTCTTTTGGAAGAGACCCAGTACTTC
TRBJ2-1,16,TRBV27,-,-,CASSPLGGASYNEQFF,TGTGCCAGCAGTCCCCTTGGCGGGGCCTCCTACAATGAGCAGTTCTTC
TRBJ1-2,15,TRBV6-5,-,TRBD1,CASIQNLGQGYGYTF,TGTGCCAGCATACAAAACTTAGGACAGGGCTATGGCTACACCTTC
TRBJ1-4,15,TRBV2,-,TRBD1,CASRANRGTNEKLFF,TGTGCCAGCAGGGCGAACAGGGGAACTAATGAAAAACTGTTTTTT
TRBJ1-1,16,TRBV6-6,once,TRBD1,CASSSPSGTGGTEAFF,TGTGCCAGCAGTTCCCCCTCCGGGACAGGGGGCACTGAAGCTTTCTTT
TRBJ1-3,14,TRBV29-1,few,-,CSVEVGQTGNTIYF,TGCAGCGTTGAAGTTGGACAGACTGGAAACACCATATATTTT
TRBJ1-5,13,TRBV27,-,-,CASSTEAGGPQHF,TGTGCCAGCAGTACAGAAGCCGGGGGGCCCCAGCATTTT
TRBJ2-3,14,TRBV2,-,TRBD2,CASRWTSTGDTQYF,TGTGCCAGCAGATGGACTAGCACGGGAGATACGCAGTATTTT
TRBJ2-1,15,TRBV30,-,TRBD2,CAWTRLAGGHNEQFF,TGTGCCTGGACCAGACTAGCGGGGGGCCACAATGAGCAGTTCTTC
TRBJ1-1,14,TRBV19,few,-,CASSILRGNTEAFF,TGTGCCAGTAGTATTTTAAGAGGGAATACTGAAGCTTTCTTT
TRBJ2-1,17,TRBV7-9,-,TRBD1,CASSSPSGTGSVNEQFF,TGTGCCAGCAGCTCACCGTCCGGGACAGGGTCGGTTAATGAGCAGTTCTTC